This TCR beta chain was sequenced during a study of cytomegalovirus exposure and HLA in healthy donors. This clone was seen only a few times. This CDR3 spans 14 amino acids. The V and J ends lost 6 bases and 3 bases respectively, with 12 bases between them. The germline gives CDR1 MNHEY, CDR2 SVGAGI. The PCR had 60 Vbeta and 13 Jbeta primers. Assay used: immunoSEQ multiplex PCR; TCRdb lists only in-frame clones, some missing. This table has approximately 90,000 clones, 63% appearing once. The V gene is TRBV6-5, the J gene TRBJ2-4; D unclear. The sequence derives from a woman in her thirties in good health and CMV-seronegative. Sequenced input: PBMCs. The CDR3 loop is CASSRHNRKNIQYF. The CDR3 DNA sequence: TGTGCCAGCAGCCGACACAACCGCAAAAACATTCAGTACTTC.